Listed below are T cell receptor beta chains from one sample, sequenced in a study of blood T cell repertoires in COVID-19. Profiling relied on immunoSEQ multiplex PCR, and the TCRdb table lists in-frame clones only, not all of them. The table has some 250,000 clones, about 88% seen once; the top ten hold under 2.5%. The sample taken for sequencing was peripheral blood. These receptors were taken from a man aged 25 to 40 with active or convalescent COVID-19. CDR3s include the opening cysteine and the closing phenylalanine or tryptophan. The D gene is left open where the match is weak. Rows may omit the clone size; those that give it use once, few, many or a size class.

TRBJ1-4	NA	TRBV3-1/TRBV3-2	NA	CASSRRIRPSFNEKLFF	TGTGCCAGCAGCCGTCGGATTCGGCCTAGCTTTAATGAAAAACTGTTTTTT
TRBJ2-1	TRBD1	TRBV12-3/TRBV12-4	NA	CASSPGQGYEQFF	TGTGCCAGCAGTCCGGGACAGGGGTATGAGCAGTTCTTC
TRBJ2-1	TRBD2	TRBV5-1	NA	CASSSGGRNEQFF	TGCGCCAGCAGCTCGGGAGGGCGGAATGAGCAGTTCTTC
TRBJ1-2	NA	TRBV6-5	NA	CASSLEADNYGYTF	TGTGCCAGCAGTCTCGAAGCCGATAACTATGGCTACACCTTC
TRBJ1-6	NA	TRBV19	NA	CASRGNNSPLHF	TGTGCCTCGAGGGGGAATAATTCACCCCTCCACTTT
TRBJ2-2	TRBD1	TRBV11-2	NA	CASSFDRGGELFF	TGTGCCAGCAGCTTTGACAGGGGCGGGGAGCTGTTTTTT
TRBJ2-7	NA	TRBV18	NA	CASSPLSRLNSRSEQYF	TGTGCCAGCTCACCATTATCTCGGTTGAATAGTCGGTCCGAGCAGTACTTC
TRBJ2-5	NA	TRBV10-3	NA	CAISESERRQETQYF	TGTGCCATCAGTGAGTCTGAACGGCGGCAAGAGACCCAGTACTTC
TRBJ2-7	NA	TRBV15	NA	CATSRVQGSYYEQYF	TGTGCCACCAGCAGAGTTCAGGGAAGCTATTACGAGCAGTACTTC
TRBJ1-3	NA	TRBV5-4	NA	CASSAIGPGNTIYF	TGTGCCAGCAGCGCCATCGGTCCCGGAAACACCATATATTTT
TRBJ2-2	NA	TRBV2	NA	CASRIDTANGELFF	TGTGCCAGCAGGATCGACACCGCCAACGGGGAGCTGTTTTTT
TRBJ1-5	NA	TRBV27	NA	CASSKGLNQPQHF	TGTGCCAGCAGCAAGGGACTGAATCAGCCCCAGCATTTT
TRBJ2-1	NA	TRBV6-1	once	CASSEVPPDRGEQFF	TGTGCCAGCAGTGAAGTCCCACCCGACCGGGGTGAGCAGTTCTTC
TRBJ1-1	NA	TRBV29-1	NA	CSVEKRLRNTEAFF	TGCAGCGTTGAGAAGAGATTGAGGAACACTGAAGCTTTCTTT
TRBJ2-1	TRBD2	TRBV7-8	NA	CASSTRASGGYNEQFF	TGTGCCAGCAGCACCCGGGCTAGCGGGGGCTACAATGAGCAGTTCTTC
TRBJ1-4	NA	TRBV7-2	NA	CASSFQTGTNEKLFF	TGTGCCAGCAGCTTCCAGACAGGAACTAATGAAAAACTGTTTTTT
TRBJ1-5	NA	TRBV18	NA	CASSHHSSRQPQHF	TGTGCCAGCTCACACCATTCGTCCCGGCAGCCCCAGCATTTT
TRBJ1-4	TRBD1	TRBV14	NA	CASSQSGTGNEKLFF	TGTGCCAGCAGTCAATCCGGGACAGGAAATGAAAAACTGTTTTTT
TRBJ1-1	NA	TRBV7-2	NA	CASSLIGTEAFF	TGTGCCAGCAGCTTGATCGGCACTGAAGCTTTCTTT
TRBJ1-2	NA	TRBV3-1/TRBV3-2	NA	CASSPRRVSGYTF	TGTGCCAGCAGCCCCCGGAGGGTCAGCGGCTACACCTTC
TRBJ2-3	TRBD1	TRBV9	NA	CASRAWGQGVTDTQYF	TGTGCCAGCAGGGCCTGGGGACAGGGGGTCACAGATACGCAGTATTTT
TRBJ1-2	NA	TRBV5-6	NA	CASSLGQGDYGYTF	TGTGCCAGCAGCTTGGGTCAGGGTGACTATGGCTACACCTTC
TRBJ1-1	TRBD1	TRBV4-3	NA	CASSQVEGAGEAFF	TGCGCCAGCAGCCAAGTGGAGGGGGCGGGTGAAGCTTTCTTT
TRBJ2-7	NA	TRBV28	NA	CASNPMTGLRYEQYF	TGTGCCAGCAACCCAATGACAGGTCTCAGATACGAGCAGTACTTC
TRBJ2-7	TRBD2	TRBV29-1	NA	CSVSTSGYEQYF	TGCAGCGTTAGTACTAGCGGCTACGAGCAGTACTTC
TRBJ2-1	NA	TRBV7-9	few	CASSLGLSYNEQFF	TGTGCCAGCAGCTTGGGACTGTCCTACAATGAGCAGTTCTTC
TRBJ2-3	TRBD1	TRBV24-1	NA	CATSDPSGQESTDTQYF	TGTGCCACCAGTGACCCTAGTGGACAGGAGAGCACAGATACGCAGTATTTT
TRBJ2-1	TRBD1	TRBV6-1	once	CASSDPHRDSYNEQFF	TGTGCCAGCAGTGACCCCCACCGGGACAGTTACAATGAGCAGTTCTTC
TRBJ2-7	NA	TRBV19	once	CASSIGHNYEQYF	TGTGCCAGTAGTATAGGACATAACTACGAGCAGTACTTC
TRBJ2-2	TRBD1	TRBV9	NA	CASSVDRGTHGGELFF	TGTGCCAGCAGCGTCGACAGGGGAACACACGGCGGGGAGCTGTTTTTT